The clone carrying this TCR beta chain was observed a few times. The V end lost 1 base, the J end lost 3 bases, and 8 bases lay between the germline ends. This CDR3 is 13 amino acids long. Germline CDR1 reads SGHNT; CDR2 reads YYREEE (reference sequence). In the study's own analysis: Reference gene primer amplification in the assay estimated nucleated cell counts. Sequencing was performed with immunoSEQ multiplex PCR; in TCRdb, only in-frame clones are kept and a portion is missing. The V and J calls and the clone size are those of that table, but D and trimming were determined from the DNA. This sample has more than 45,000 clones, with roughly 84% found just once. This sample stems from a study of blood T cell repertoires in COVID-19. Background on the study: Acute and convalescent COVID-19 specimens originated in the United States, Italy and Spain. The cDNA or gDNA used as material had been derived from T cells, B-cell-depleted T cells, or PBMCs.

The rearrangement uses TRBV5-4 and TRBJ2-7; weak D call: TRBD1 (5 bases). The receptor's source is a human donor with active COVID-19. The donor label of this sample is uncertain. The sequenced material came from peripheral blood. The CDR3 DNA sequence: TGTGCCAGCAGCTTGAGGCAGGGCTACGAGCAGTACTTC. Its translation: CASSLRQGYEQYF.